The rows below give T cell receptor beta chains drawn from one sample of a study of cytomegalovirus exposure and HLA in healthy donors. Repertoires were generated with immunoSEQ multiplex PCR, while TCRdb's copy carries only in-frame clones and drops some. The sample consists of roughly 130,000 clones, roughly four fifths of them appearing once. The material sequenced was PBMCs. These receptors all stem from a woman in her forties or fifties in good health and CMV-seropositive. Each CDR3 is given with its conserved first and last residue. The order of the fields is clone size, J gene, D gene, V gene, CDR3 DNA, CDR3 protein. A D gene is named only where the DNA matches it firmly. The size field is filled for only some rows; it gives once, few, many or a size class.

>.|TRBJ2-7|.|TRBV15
TGTGCCACCAGCGGGGGGACTGTAGCCTACGAGCAGTACTTC
CATSGGTVAYEQYF
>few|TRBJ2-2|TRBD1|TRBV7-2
TGTGCCAGCAGCGTGCAGGGGGTCATGGAGCTGTTTTTT
CASSVQGVMELFF
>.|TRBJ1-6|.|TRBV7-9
TGTGCCAGCGAAGCGGGGACCTCCTATAATTCACCCCTCCACTTT
CASEAGTSYNSPLHF
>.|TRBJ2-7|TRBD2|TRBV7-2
TGTGCCAGCAGCTTAGATAGCGGGGGCCTTTACGAGCAGTACTTC
CASSLDSGGLYEQYF
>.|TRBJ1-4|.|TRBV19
TGTGCCAGTAGTCGAAGGGAGGATGAAAAACTGTTTTTT
CASSRREDEKLFF
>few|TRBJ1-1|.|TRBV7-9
TGTGCCAGCAACAGGGACACTGAAGCTTTCTTT
CASNRDTEAFF
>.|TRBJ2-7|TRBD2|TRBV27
TGTGCCAGCAGCCCCGGGAGGAGCCTACTCTCCTACGAGCAGTACTTC
CASSPGRSLLSYEQYF
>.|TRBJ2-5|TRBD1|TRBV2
TGTGCCAGCACCGTGACAGGGGAGACCCAGTACTTC
CASTVTGETQYF
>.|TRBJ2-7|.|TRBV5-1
TGCGCCAGCAGCGGGACAAGTCGGGGCGCGGCTAGCGAGCAGTACTTC
CASSGTSRGAASEQYF
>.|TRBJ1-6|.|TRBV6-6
TGTGCCAGCAATAATAATTCACCCCTCCACTTT
CASNNNSPLHF
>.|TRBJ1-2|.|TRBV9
TGTGCCAGCAGCGTAACAGGAACGCCCCACTATGGCTACACCTTC
CASSVTGTPHYGYTF
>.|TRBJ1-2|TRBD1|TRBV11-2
TGTGCCAGCAGCTGGAGGGACAGAAGGGACATAGGGTTC
CASSWRDRRDIGF
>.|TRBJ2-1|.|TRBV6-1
TGTGCCAGCAGCCCCAGACTGACCTACAATGAGCAGTTCTTC
CASSPRLTYNEQFF
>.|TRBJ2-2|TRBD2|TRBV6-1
TGTGCCAGCGGGGGGGACTACGAGAACACCGGGGAGCTGTTTTTT
CASGGDYENTGELFF
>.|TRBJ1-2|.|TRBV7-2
TGTGCCAGCAGCTTAGGCCGCCAGGAAGGCTACACCTTC
CASSLGRQEGYTF
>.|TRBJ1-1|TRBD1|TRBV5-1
TGCGCCAGCAGTATATCGACAGGGAGGACTGAAGCTTTCTTT
CASSISTGRTEAFF
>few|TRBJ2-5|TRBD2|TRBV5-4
TGCGCCAGCAGCCAAGCTGCGGCGGGGGACCACCAAGAGACCCAGTACTTC
CASSQAAAGDHQETQYF
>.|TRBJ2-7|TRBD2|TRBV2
TGTGCCAGCACCGGTAGCGGGGCCTACGAGCAGTACTTC
CASTGSGAYEQYF
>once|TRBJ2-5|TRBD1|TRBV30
TGTGCCTGGAGACAGGGGGCGGGAGAGACCCAGTACTTC
CAWRQGAGETQYF
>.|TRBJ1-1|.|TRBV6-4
TGTGCCAGCAGTGACTCGGTGTCCGCGGATAACCTCACTGAAGCTTTCTTT
CASSDSVSADNLTEAFF
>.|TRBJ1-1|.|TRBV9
TGTGCCAGCAGCGTAGTTGGCGGGGGGGACACTGAAGCTTTCTTT
CASSVVGGGDTEAFF
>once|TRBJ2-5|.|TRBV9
TGTGCCAGCAGCTCTATGGCAGGGGGGCAGACCCAGTACTTC
CASSSMAGGQTQYF
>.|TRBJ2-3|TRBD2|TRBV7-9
TGTGCCAGCAGCCTATACTCTAGCGGGGGGAGCACAGATACGCAGTATTTT
CASSLYSSGGSTDTQYF
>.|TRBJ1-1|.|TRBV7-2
TGTGCCAGCAGCTTAGGGCAGGGCAGTGAAGCTTTCTTT
CASSLGQGSEAFF
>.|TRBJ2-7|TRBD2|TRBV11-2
TGTGCCAGCAGCTTAGGAGCGGGGGGTACTTCCTACGAGCAGTACTTC
CASSLGAGGTSYEQYF